The present entry profiles one T cell receptor beta chain with its context. This entry comes from a study of blood T cell repertoires in COVID-19. About the study: In each case, the material was cDNA or gDNA derived from T cells, B-cell-depleted T cells, or PBMCs.

The CDR3 covers 13 residues. Germline V lookup: CDR1 PRHDT, CDR2 FYEKMQ (reference sequence). Trimming stripped 5 bases from V and 5 bases from J, with 12 bases between. Libraries were prepared by immunoSEQ multiplex PCR; TCRdb keeps only in-frame clonotypes and omits some of them. The table lists 150,000 or so clones, around nine tenths of them singletons, with over 2.5% in the top ten. The clonotype comes from a man between 60 and 75 years old with active or convalescent COVID-19. The chain combines TRBV13 with TRBJ2-5; D may be TRBD1 (6 bases). Sequenced sample: peripheral blood. The CDR3 sequence: CASSEGVGETQYF. The CDR3 nucleotides are TGTGCCAGCAGCGAGGGGGTCGGGGAGACCCAGTACTTC.